One sample yielded the 29 T cell receptor beta chains listed below, sequenced in a study of T cell changes during pregnancy in multiple sclerosis. The method was immunoSEQ multiplex PCR; TCRdb's version includes in-frame clones alone and lacks a portion of them. The sample lists 25,000 to 40,000 clones; roughly 87% were seen once. The material was CD8+ T cells from peripheral blood mononuclear cells, obtained before pregnancy. The receptor set was obtained from a female donor with multiple sclerosis, enrolled in a pregnancy study.

The gene calls are TRBV6-5 and TRBJ2-2; tentatively, D is TRBD2 (7 bases). This CDR3 has 15 amino acids. The V end lost 0 bases, the J end lost 5 bases, and 10 bases lay between the germline ends. CDR1 and CDR2 (germline): MNHEY, SVGAGI. CDR3 nucleotides: TGTGCCAGCAGTTACTCAGGGGGGGGGACCGGGGAGCTGTTTTTT. Residues: CASSYSGGGTGELFF.

This rearrangement joins TRBV4-3 to TRBJ1-5, with a possible D match to TRBD1 (5 bases). This CDR3 comprises 16 residues. V was trimmed by 1 base and J by 3 bases, leaving 13 bases between them. Germline CDR1 is LGHNA and CDR2 is YSLEER. In nucleotides, the CDR3 is TGCGCCAGCAGCCAAGTCCTTGACAGTAACAATCAGCCCCAGCATTTT. This encodes CASSQVLDSNNQPQHF.

V usage is TRBV27 and J usage is TRBJ1-6, with unresolved D. Trimming took off 0 bases at V and 10 bases at J, with 10 bases between the two ends. The CDR3 is made up of 14 amino acids. Germline-derived CDR1 and CDR2 are MNHEY and SMNVEV (reference sequence). CDR3 loop: CASSLSEGGSPLHF. The CDR3 nucleotides read TGTGCCAGCAGTTTATCGGAGGGCGGGTCACCCCTCCACTTT.

The rearrangement links TRBV5-1 to TRBJ2-7, with TRBD1 identical over 7 bases. The CDR3 is made up of 13 amino acids. J was trimmed by 2 bases and V by 3 bases; bases with no gene match: 2. CDR1 is SGHRS and CDR2 is YFSETQ in the germline V gene. DNA for the CDR3: TGCGCCAGCAGCTATGACAGGGCCTACGAGCAGTACTTC. It translates to CASSYDRAYEQYF.

The gene calls are TRBV7-3 and TRBJ2-3; 8 bases agree with TRBD2. From germline, CDR1 is SGHTA and CDR2 FQGTGA. V lost 6 bases to trimming and J lost 3 bases; unmatched junction nucleotides: 8. The CDR3 covers 15 residues. The CDR3: CASRDSGSRTDTQYF. The CDR3 nucleotides read TGTGCCAGCAGGGACAGCGGGAGTCGGACAGATACGCAGTATTTT.

This rearrangement joins TRBV15 to TRBJ2-7, with D possibly TRBD1 on 5 matching bases. V lost 3 bases to trimming and J lost 3 bases, with 9 bases between them. This CDR3 comprises 13 residues. Per the germline V gene, CDR1 is LNHNV and CDR2 is YYDKDF (reference sequence). The CDR3: CATSSDSDYEQYF. The CDR3, as DNA: TGTGCCACCAGCAGTGACAGCGACTACGAGCAGTACTTC.

The chain recombines TRBV27 with TRBJ2-1; 9 bases are shared with TRBD2. Germline V gene lookup returns CDR1 MNHEY and CDR2 SMNVEV (reference sequence). This CDR3 spans 16 amino acids. V dropped 8 bases and J dropped 7; count of bases not matched to a gene: 15. The CDR3 region has the DNA TGTGCCAGCTGTACCCTCGGCGGGAGGGGGTTGAATGAGCAGTTCTTC. As protein: CASCTLGGRGLNEQFF.

The chain carries TRBV27 and TRBJ2-7; TRBD1 is a possible D gene (6 bases). The CDR3 spans 13 residues. Germline loops: CDR1 MNHEY, CDR2 SMNVEV (reference sequence). V lost 5 bases to trimming and J lost 2 bases, with 10 bases between them. The CDR3 DNA sequence: TGTGCCAGCAGTAGGGCAGGGGCCTACGAGCAGTACTTC. As protein: CASSRAGAYEQYF.

The V call is TRBV7-9, the J call TRBJ2-7, with D uncertain. V was trimmed by 0 bases and J by 5 bases, leaving 5 bases between them. This CDR3 is 12 amino acids long. The germline gives CDR1 SEHNR, CDR2 FQNEAQ (reference sequence). The CDR3 region has the DNA TGTGCCAGCAGCTTAGCTAGCCACGAGCAGTACTTC. Translating it yields CASSLASHEQYF.

Turning to this clone: Other DNA sequences in the same sample also yield this CDR3. This chain connects TRBV6-5 to TRBJ1-3, with a tentative D call TRBD1 (5 bases). The CDR3 length is 15 residues. Germline assignment: CDR1 MNHEY and CDR2 SVGAGI. Trimming stripped 0 bases from V and 4 bases from J, with 10 bases between. The CDR3 region is CASSYSGEGGNTIYF. In DNA, the CDR3 is TGTGCCAGCAGTTACTCAGGGGAAGGGGGAAACACCATATATTTT.

The CDR3 protein is CASSYSLLDTEAFF. The CDR3 DNA reads as TGTGCCAGCAGTTACAGCCTTCTGGACACTGAAGCTTTCTTT. The J gene is TRBJ1-1, the V gene TRBV6-5; D gene uncertain. The CDR3 covers 14 residues. V gave up 2 bases and J gave up 3 bases, with 10 bases separating them. Per germline, CDR1 MNHEY and CDR2 SVGAGI.

DNA for the CDR3: TGTGCCTGGAGTCCGGACACCCCATTTGCCGACGAGCAGTACTTC. This translates into CAWSPDTPFADEQYF. J is TRBJ2-7 and V is TRBV30, with TRBD1 as a possible D gene (5 bases). The length of the CDR3 is 15 residues. Trimming stripped 2 bases from V and 5 bases from J, with 19 bases between. Germline CDR1 is GTSNPN and CDR2 is SVGIG (reference sequence).

This clone has only one observation. The genes are TRBV7-2 and TRBJ1-6; a possible D gene is TRBD1 (5 bases). From germline, CDR1 is SGHTA and CDR2 FQGNSA. V lost 1 base and J 11 bases, leaving 18 bases between the germline ends. This CDR3 region has 16 residues. This CDR3 is CASSLEIGPIRAPLHF. The DNA of the CDR3 is TGTGCCAGCAGCTTAGAAATTGGGCCGATCAGGGCACCCCTCCACTTT.

The chain's CDR3 is CASSLGGAVGYTF. The CDR3 nucleotides are TGTGCCAGCAGCTTAGGGGGCGCGGTCGGCTACACCTTC. J is TRBJ1-2 and V is TRBV7-9; a possible D gene is TRBD1 (5 bases). Trimming shortened V by 1 base and J by 8 bases, and 11 bases separated the two germline ends. The germline V gene has CDR1 SEHNR and CDR2 FQNEAQ (reference sequence). The CDR3 extends over 13 amino acids.

The rearrangement uses TRBV4-1 and TRBJ1-2; D is perhaps TRBD1 (6 bases). This CDR3 has 14 residues. Germline lookup yields CDR1 MGHRA and CDR2 YSYEKL. V lost 7 bases and J 2 bases, leaving 14 bases between the germline ends. CDR3 coding DNA: TGCGCCAGCACCCCGGGACAAGGGAACTATGGCTACACCTTC. This gives the protein CASTPGQGNYGYTF.

The V gene is TRBV11-2, the J gene TRBJ2-3; a possible D gene is TRBD2 (5 bases). This CDR3 has 12 amino acids. Germline V gives CDR1 SGHAT, CDR2 FQNNGV. The V gene lost 7 bases and the J gene lost 6 bases, with 11 bases spanning the gap. CDR3 sequence: CASIDEGDTQYF. The CDR3 DNA reads as TGTGCCAGCATAGACGAGGGCGATACGCAGTATTTT.

Relative to its sample, this clone is medium-sized. The chain links TRBV5-6 to TRBJ2-3; tentatively, D is TRBD2 (5 bases). The CDR3 contains 14 residues. V dropped 4 bases and J dropped 0 bases, with 9 bases sitting between them. Germline V CDR1 and CDR2: SGHDT, YYEEEE. The CDR3 region has the DNA TGTGCCAGCAGCCGGGAATCGAGCACAGATACGCAGTATTTT. Translating it yields CASSRESSTDTQYF.

This chain joins TRBV4-1 and TRBJ1-2; maybe TRBD1 (6 bases). V lost 0 bases and J lost 8, with 16 bases in between. The germline CDR1 and CDR2 sequences are MGHRA and YSYEKL. The CDR3 extends over 15 amino acids. The CDR3 nucleotides read TGCGCCAGCAGCCAAGACGGGACACCCCAGTTGGGCTACACCTTC. Encoded protein: CASSQDGTPQLGYTF.

The chain employs TRBV12-5 and TRBJ2-2; D remains unclear. The germline gives CDR1 LGHNT, CDR2 FRNRAP. Trimming cost V 2 bases and J 7 bases, with 17 bases left between them. CDR3 size: 16 residues. CDR3 nucleotides: TGTGCTAGTGGTTTGATCTCAACCGCAGGCCACGGGGAGCTGTTTTTT. This gives the protein CASGLISTAGHGELFF.

The J gene is TRBJ2-5, the V gene TRBV2; 8 positions match TRBD1. The germline CDR1 and CDR2 sequences are SNHLY and FYNNEI. V gave up 3 bases and J gave up 5 bases; unmatched junction bases: 5. This CDR3 comprises 14 residues. CDR3: CASSDPDRAETQYF. The CDR3 DNA sequence: TGTGCCAGCAGTGATCCGGACAGGGCCGAGACCCAGTACTTC.

In this sample, this clone turned up once. The genes are TRBV7-9 and TRBJ2-5; D is unclear. V lost 3 bases and J lost 1, with 3 bases in between. Germline CDR1 is SEHNR and CDR2 is FQNEAQ (reference sequence). The CDR3 consists of 12 residues. CDR3 residues: CASSFLQETQYF. Here the CDR3 DNA reads TGTGCCAGCAGCTTCCTCCAAGAGACCCAGTACTTC.

The CDR3 protein is CSASDSYEQYF. The CDR3 DNA sequence: TGCAGTGCTAGCGACAGCTACGAGCAGTACTTC. This chain uses TRBV20-1 with TRBJ2-7; TRBD1 might be the D (5 bases). The germline V and J ends were trimmed by 3 bases and 3 bases, with 6 bases remaining between them. The CDR3 is 11 residues long. Germline values: CDR1 DFQATT, CDR2 SNEGSKA (reference sequence).

This clone was observed a handful of times. The J gene is TRBJ2-7, the V gene TRBV28; TRBD2 matches at 7 bases. The CDR3 contains 15 residues. V was pared by 1 base and J by 4 bases, with 7 bases of the junction left unmatched. Per the germline V gene, CDR1 is MDHEN and CDR2 is SYDVKM. CDR3 coding DNA: TGTGCCAGCAGTTTATTGGGAGGGCCTTTGTACGAGCAGTACTTC. This encodes CASSLLGGPLYEQYF.

Concerning this clone: The junction differs from germline at one of its ends, possibly a read error. The chain combines TRBV7-9 with TRBJ2-7; 7 bases are shared with TRBD1. Germline V CDR1 and CDR2: SEHNR, FQNEAQ (reference sequence). The CDR3 loop spans 14 amino acids. CDR3 protein: CASSDYRGSSEQYF. The CDR3 bases are TGTGCCAGCAGCGACTACAGGGGATCCTCCGAGCAGTACTTC.

The CDR3 sequence is CASSQDWGTSNYGYTF. The CDR3 DNA follows: TGCGCCAGCAGCCAAGATTGGGGGACATCGAACTATGGCTACACCTTC. The chain employs TRBV4-3 and TRBJ1-2, with a possible D match to TRBD1 (6 bases). The CDR3 covers 16 residues. Trimming pared 0 bases from V and 2 bases from J, leaving 13 bases between. Germline values: CDR1 LGHNA, CDR2 YSLEER.

The rearrangement uses TRBV7-6 and TRBJ2-1; 11 bases map to TRBD2. The CDR3 has 15 residues. Per the germline V gene, CDR1 is SGHVS and CDR2 is FNYEAQ. V lost 5 bases to trimming and J lost 7 bases; unmatched junction nucleotides: 7. In nucleotides, the CDR3 is TGTGCCAGCAGCGCCATACTAGCGGGAGATAATGAGCAGTTCTTC. Residues: CASSAILAGDNEQFF.

The V call is TRBV10-3, the J call TRBJ2-7; D gene ambiguous. CDR1 and CDR2 (germline): ENHRY, SYGVKD. The CDR3 is made up of 13 amino acids. V lost 8 bases and J lost 2, with 13 bases in between. For the CDR3, the DNA is TGTGCCATCGCCCCCGGGTTAGCCTACGAGCAGTACTTC. The encoded protein is CAIAPGLAYEQYF.

This chain links TRBV5-1 with TRBJ1-1; D is unresolved. The CDR3 spans 14 residues. V was pared by 0 bases and J by 4 bases, with 10 bases between. In germline, CDR1 is SGHRS, CDR2 YFSETQ. As DNA, the CDR3 is TGCGCCAGCAGCTTGGTACCAGAATCCACTGAAGCTTTCTTT. This codes for CASSLVPESTEAFF.

V usage is TRBV10-3 and J usage is TRBJ2-1; possible D gene TRBD2, 5 bases. The V end lost 10 bases, the J end lost 7 bases, and 20 bases lay between the germline ends. Looked up from germline, CDR1 is ENHRY and CDR2 is SYGVKD. The CDR3 has 14 residues. CDR3 amino acids: CATYGEEGWNEQFF. For the CDR3, the DNA is TGTGCCACTTATGGGGAAGAGGGTTGGAATGAGCAGTTCTTC.